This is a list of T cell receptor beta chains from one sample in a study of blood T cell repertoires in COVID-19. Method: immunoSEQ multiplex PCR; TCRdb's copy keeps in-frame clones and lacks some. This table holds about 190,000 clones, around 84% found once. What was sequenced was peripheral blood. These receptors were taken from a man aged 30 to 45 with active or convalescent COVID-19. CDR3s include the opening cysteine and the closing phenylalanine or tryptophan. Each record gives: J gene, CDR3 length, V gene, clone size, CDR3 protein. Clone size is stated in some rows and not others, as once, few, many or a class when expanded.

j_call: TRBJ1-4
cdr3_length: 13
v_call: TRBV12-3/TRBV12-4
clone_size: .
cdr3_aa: CASSGRGGEKLFF

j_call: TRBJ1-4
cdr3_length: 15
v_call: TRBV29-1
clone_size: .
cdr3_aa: CSASGHSARSEKLFF

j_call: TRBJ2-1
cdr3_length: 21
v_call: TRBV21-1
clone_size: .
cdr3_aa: CASSSHRRRRFWREMKNEQFF

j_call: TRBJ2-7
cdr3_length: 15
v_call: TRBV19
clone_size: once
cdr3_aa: CASSGGTGRSNEQYF

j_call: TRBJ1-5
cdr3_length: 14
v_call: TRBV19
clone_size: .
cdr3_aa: CASSISQGNQPQHF

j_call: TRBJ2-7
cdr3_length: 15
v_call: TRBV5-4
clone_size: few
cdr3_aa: CASTAGGTRPYEQYF

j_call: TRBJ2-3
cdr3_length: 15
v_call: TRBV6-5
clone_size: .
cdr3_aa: CASSTTGQAVDTQYF

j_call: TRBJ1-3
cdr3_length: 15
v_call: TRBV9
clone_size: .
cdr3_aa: CASSNSGGAGNTIYF

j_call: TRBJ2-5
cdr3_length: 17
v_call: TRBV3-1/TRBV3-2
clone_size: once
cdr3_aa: CASSQDNPGGGLETQYF

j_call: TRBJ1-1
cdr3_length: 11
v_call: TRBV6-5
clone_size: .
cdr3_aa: CASRGQIEAFF